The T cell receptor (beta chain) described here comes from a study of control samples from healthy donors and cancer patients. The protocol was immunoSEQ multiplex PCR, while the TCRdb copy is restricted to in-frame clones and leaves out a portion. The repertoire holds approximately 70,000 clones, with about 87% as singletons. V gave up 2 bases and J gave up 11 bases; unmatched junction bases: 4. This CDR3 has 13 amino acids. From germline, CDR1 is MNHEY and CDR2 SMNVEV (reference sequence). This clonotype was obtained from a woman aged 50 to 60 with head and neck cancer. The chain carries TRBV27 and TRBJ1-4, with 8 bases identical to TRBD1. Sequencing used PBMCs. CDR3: CASSLADRVKLFF. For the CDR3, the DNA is TGTGCCAGCAGTTTAGCGGACAGGGTGAAACTGTTTTTT.